This T cell receptor (beta chain) was recorded in a study of T cells after yellow fever vaccination. Study conclusions and caveats: FACS-sorted repertoires could harbor abundant contaminating bulk-population clonotypes. CD4 and CD8 compartments shared a small share of clonotypes, likely from convergent recombination. Subsequent to the booster, the majority of primary-vaccination clones reappeared (roughly 96% CD4, 88% CD8).

This clonotype was detected ten times or more. Its target is not known. Synthesis of TCR cDNA relied on 5'RACE template switching, which attached a universal primer site and UMIs. TCRdb recomputed calls from the 5' RACE reads with MiXCR, one row per CDR3 protein. The repertoire holds about 240,000 distinct CDR3 sequences, with around 3.5% as singletons. The V gene lost 4 bases and the J gene lost 1 base, with 9 bases spanning the gap. The V gene's germline CDR1 is SGHRS and CDR2 YFSETQ. The CDR3 covers 14 residues. This clonotype was obtained from a man aged 18 to 30 who received the YFV17D yellow fever vaccine. The sample consisted of PBMCs, taken 15 days after the yellow fever booster vaccination. The V call is TRBV5-1, the J call TRBJ2-4; D possibly corresponds to TRBD2 (6 bases). CDR3 protein: CASSGGAAKNIQYF. In DNA, the CDR3 is TGCGCCAGCAGCGGAGGGGCGGCCAAAAACATTCAGTACTTC.